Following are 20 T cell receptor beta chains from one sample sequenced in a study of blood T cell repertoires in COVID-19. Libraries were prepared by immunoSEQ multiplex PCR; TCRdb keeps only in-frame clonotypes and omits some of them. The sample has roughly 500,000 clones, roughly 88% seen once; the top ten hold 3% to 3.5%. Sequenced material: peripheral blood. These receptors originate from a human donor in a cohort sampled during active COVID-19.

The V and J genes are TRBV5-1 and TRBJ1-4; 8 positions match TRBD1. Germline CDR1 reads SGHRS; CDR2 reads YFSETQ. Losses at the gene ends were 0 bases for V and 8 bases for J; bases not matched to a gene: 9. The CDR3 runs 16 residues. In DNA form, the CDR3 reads TGCGCCAGCAGCTTGGGGCAGGGGGCATATTCGGAAAAACTGTTTTTT. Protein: CASSLGQGAYSEKLFF.

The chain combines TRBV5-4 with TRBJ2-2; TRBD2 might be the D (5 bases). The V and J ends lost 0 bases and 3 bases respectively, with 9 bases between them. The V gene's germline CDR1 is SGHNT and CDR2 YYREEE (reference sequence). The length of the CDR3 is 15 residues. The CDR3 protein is CASSLAGIYTGELFF. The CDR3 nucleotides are TGTGCCAGCAGCTTGGCGGGGATATACACCGGGGAGCTGTTTTTT.

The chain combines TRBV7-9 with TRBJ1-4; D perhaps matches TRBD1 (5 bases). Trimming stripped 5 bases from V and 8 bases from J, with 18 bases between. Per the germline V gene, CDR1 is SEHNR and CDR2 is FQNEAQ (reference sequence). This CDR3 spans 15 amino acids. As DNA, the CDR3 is TGTGCCAGCAGCGCCCGTGGGGGGTCGGGGGAAAAACTGTTTTTT. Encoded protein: CASSARGGSGEKLFF.

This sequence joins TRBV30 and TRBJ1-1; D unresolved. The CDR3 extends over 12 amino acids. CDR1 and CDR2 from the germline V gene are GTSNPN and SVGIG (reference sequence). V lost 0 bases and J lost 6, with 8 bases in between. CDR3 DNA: TGTGCCTGGAGTGTTAGCCTTGCTGAAGCTTTCTTT. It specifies CAWSVSLAEAFF.

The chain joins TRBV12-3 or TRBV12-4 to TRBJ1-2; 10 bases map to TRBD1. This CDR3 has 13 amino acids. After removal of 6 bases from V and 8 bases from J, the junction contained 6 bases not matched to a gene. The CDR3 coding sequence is TGTGCCAGCAGGGGGGACAGGGGAAGAGGCTACACCTTC. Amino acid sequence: CASRGDRGRGYTF.

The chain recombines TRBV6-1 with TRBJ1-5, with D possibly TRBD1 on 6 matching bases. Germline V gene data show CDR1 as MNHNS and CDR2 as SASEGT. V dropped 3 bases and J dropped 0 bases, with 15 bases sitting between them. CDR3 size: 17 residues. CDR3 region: CASSDSRAGDSNQPQHF. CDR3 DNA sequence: TGTGCCAGCAGTGATAGTAGGGCAGGGGATAGCAATCAGCCCCAGCATTTT.

CDR3 DNA: TGTGCCAGCGCCACAGGGGGCCAAGAGACCCAGTACTTC. This gives the protein CASATGGQETQYF. The rearrangement links TRBV6-5 to TRBJ2-5; 8 nucleotides agree with TRBD1. This CDR3 is 13 amino acids long. Germline V gene lookup returns CDR1 MNHEY and CDR2 SVGAGI. Trimming removed 8 bases from V and 1 base from J; junction bases left unmatched: 3.

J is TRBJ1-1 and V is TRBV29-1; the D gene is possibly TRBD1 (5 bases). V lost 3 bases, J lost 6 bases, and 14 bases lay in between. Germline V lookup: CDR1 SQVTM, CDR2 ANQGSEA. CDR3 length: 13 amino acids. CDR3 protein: CSVEEGSGAEAFF. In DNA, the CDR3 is TGCAGCGTTGAGGAGGGGAGCGGCGCTGAAGCTTTCTTT.

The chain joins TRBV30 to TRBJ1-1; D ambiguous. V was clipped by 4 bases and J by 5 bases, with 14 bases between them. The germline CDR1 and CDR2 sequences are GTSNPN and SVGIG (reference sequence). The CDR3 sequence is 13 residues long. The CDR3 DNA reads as TGTGCCTGGAATTCCGGTCGAGAAACTGAAGCTTTCTTT. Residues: CAWNSGRETEAFF.

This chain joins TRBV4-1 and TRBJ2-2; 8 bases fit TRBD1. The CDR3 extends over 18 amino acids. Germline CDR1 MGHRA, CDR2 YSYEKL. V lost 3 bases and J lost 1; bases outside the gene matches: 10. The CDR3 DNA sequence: TGCGCCAGCAGCCACCGACAGGGGAACGTGGGGAACACCGGGGAGCTGTTTTTT. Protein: CASSHRQGNVGNTGELFF.

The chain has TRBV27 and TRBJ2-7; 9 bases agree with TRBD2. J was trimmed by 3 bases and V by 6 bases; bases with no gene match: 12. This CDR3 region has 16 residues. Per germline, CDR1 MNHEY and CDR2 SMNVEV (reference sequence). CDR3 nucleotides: TGTGCCAGCAGCCCGGACCGGACTAGCGTCGACTACGAGCAGTACTTC. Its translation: CASSPDRTSVDYEQYF.

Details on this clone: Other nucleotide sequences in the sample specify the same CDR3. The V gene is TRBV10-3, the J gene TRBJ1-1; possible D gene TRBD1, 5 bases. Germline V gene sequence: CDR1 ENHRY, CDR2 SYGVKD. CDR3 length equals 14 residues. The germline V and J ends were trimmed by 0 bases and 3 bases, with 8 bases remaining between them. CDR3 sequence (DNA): TGTGCCATCAGTGAGTCAGGCAGGGACACTGAAGCTTTCTTT. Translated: CAISESGRDTEAFF.

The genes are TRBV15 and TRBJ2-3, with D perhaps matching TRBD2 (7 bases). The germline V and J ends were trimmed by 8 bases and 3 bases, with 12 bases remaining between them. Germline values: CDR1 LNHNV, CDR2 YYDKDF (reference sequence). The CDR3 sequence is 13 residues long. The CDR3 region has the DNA TGTGCCACCTCAAAGGGGGGGACAGATACGCAGTATTTT. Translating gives CATSKGGTDTQYF.

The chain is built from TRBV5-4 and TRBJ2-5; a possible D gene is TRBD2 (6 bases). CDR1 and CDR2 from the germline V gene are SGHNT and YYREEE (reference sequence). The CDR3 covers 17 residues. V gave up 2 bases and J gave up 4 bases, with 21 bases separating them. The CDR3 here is CASSFRAGTPGVETQYF. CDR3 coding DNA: TGTGCCAGCAGCTTTAGGGCTGGGACGCCGGGGGTAGAGACCCAGTACTTC.

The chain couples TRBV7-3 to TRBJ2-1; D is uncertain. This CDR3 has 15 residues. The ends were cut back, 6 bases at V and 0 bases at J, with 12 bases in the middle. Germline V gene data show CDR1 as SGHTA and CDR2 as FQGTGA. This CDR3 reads CASSVAPSSYNEQFF. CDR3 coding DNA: TGTGCCAGCAGTGTAGCCCCCAGCTCCTACAATGAGCAGTTCTTC.

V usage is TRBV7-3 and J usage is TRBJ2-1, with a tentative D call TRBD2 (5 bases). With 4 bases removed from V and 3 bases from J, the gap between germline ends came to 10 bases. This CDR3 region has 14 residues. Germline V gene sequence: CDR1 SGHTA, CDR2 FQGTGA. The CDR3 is CASSSRGNYNEQFF. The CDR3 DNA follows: TGTGCCAGCAGCTCTCGGGGAAACTACAATGAGCAGTTCTTC.

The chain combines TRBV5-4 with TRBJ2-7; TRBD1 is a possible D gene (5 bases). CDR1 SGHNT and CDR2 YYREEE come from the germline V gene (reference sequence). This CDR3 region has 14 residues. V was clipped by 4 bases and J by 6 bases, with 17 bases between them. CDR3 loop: CASSPPSGLGEQYF. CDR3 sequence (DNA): TGTGCCAGCAGCCCCCCCTCAGGGTTGGGCGAGCAGTACTTC.

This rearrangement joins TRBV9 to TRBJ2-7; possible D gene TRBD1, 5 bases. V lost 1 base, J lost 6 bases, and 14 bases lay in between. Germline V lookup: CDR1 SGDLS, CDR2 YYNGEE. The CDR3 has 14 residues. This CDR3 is CASSVLSSRGEQYF. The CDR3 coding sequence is TGTGCCAGCAGCGTATTATCCTCTAGGGGCGAGCAGTACTTC.

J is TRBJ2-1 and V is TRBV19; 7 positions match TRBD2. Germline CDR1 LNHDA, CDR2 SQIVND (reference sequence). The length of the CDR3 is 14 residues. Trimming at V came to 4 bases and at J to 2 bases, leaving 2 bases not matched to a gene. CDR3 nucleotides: TGTGCCAGTAGTAATGGGGGGGCCTACAATGAGCAGTTCTTC. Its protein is CASSNGGAYNEQFF. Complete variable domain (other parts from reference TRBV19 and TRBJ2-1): DGGITQSPKYLFRKEGQNVTLSCEQNLNHDAMYWYRQDPGQGLRLIYYSQIVNDFQKGDIAEGYSVSREKKESFPLTVTSAQKNPTAFYLCASSNGGAYNEQFFGPGTRLTVL.

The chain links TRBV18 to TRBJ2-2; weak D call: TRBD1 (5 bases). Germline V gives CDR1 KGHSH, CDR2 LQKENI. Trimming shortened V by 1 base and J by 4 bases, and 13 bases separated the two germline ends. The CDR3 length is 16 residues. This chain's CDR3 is CASSPRQGEVTGELFF. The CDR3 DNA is TGTGCCAGCTCACCACGCCAGGGCGAGGTCACCGGGGAGCTGTTTTTT.